Following are 23 T cell receptor beta chains from one sample sequenced in a study of T cells in Graves' hyperthyroidism and ophthalmopathy. It was RNA transcripts that yielded the amplified TCR beta CDR3 regions. First-round RT-PCR of the TCR CDR3 relied on the HTBI primer set. TCRdb re-called the multiplex PCR reads through MiXCR, storing one row per CDR3 protein. Of 450,000 to 700,000 distinct CDR3 sequences in the sample, around 46% were seen once. Sequencing used peripheral blood or thyroid tissue (not recorded which). These receptor sequences come from an adult woman with Graves' disease, either hyperthyroidism or ophthalmopathy (not recorded which).

A single count supports this clonotype. V and J are TRBV13 and TRBJ1-1; D is ambiguous. Deletions cut 3 bases from V and 5 bases from J, with 10 bases between. This CDR3 is built from 13 residues. The germline V gene has CDR1 PRHDT and CDR2 FYEKMQ (reference sequence). The CDR3 reads CASSFPRETEAFF. CDR3 sequence (DNA): TGTGCCAGCAGCTTCCCTCGGGAAACTGAAGCTTTCTTT.

There are many counts of this clonotype. The genes are TRBV7-9 and TRBJ1-1; unclear D gene. V was pared by 5 bases and J by 4 bases, with 8 bases between. This CDR3 spans 12 amino acids. Germline CDR1 is SEHNR and CDR2 is FQNEAQ (reference sequence). For the CDR3, the DNA is TGTGCCAGCAGCCCTCCCCCCACTGAAGCTTTCTTT. This gives the protein CASSPPPTEAFF.

The J gene is TRBJ1-5, the V gene TRBV9; D unclear. From germline, CDR1 is SGDLS and CDR2 YYNGEE. Trimming shortened V by 4 bases and J by 2 bases, and 25 bases separated the two germline ends. The CDR3 runs to 19 residues. The CDR3 DNA reads TGTGCCAGCAGCTTAAAGCCCCACGGGCCAACTAGGGGCAATCAGCCCCAGCATTTT. It encodes CASSLKPHGPTRGNQPQHF.

The table lists this clonotype with a few counts. The rearrangement uses TRBV29-1 and TRBJ1-1, with unresolved D. The V gene's germline CDR1 is SQVTM and CDR2 ANQGSEA. V gave up 6 bases and J gave up 0 bases, with 11 bases separating them. The CDR3 spans 13 residues. Here the CDR3 DNA reads TGCAGCGTAAAAGAGCCCCTGAACACTGAAGCTTTCTTT. Translation: CSVKEPLNTEAFF.

This clonotype was recorded many times. The chain employs TRBV25-1 and TRBJ1-4; D is uncertain. Germline CDR1 MGHDK, CDR2 SYGVNS. The CDR3 loop spans 11 amino acids. The V gene lost 10 bases and the J gene lost 8 bases, with 11 bases spanning the gap. The chain's CDR3 is CATAAGEKLFF. The CDR3 region has the DNA TGTGCCACCGCCGCGGGGGAAAAACTGTTTTTT. Looking up the rest from reference TRBV25-1 and TRBJ1-4 gives the full variable domain: EADIYQTPRYLVIGTGKKITLECSQTMGHDKMYWYQQDPGMELHLIHYSYGVNSTEKGDLSSESTVSRIRTEHFPLTLESARPSHTSQYLCATAAGEKLFFGSGTQLSVL.

The chain has TRBV7-9 and TRBJ1-2, with TRBD1 matching over 9 bases. Germline V gene sequence: CDR1 SEHNR, CDR2 FQNEAQ (reference sequence). The junction had 12 bases not matched to a gene; V was cut back by 5 bases and J by 5 bases. This CDR3 is 16 amino acids long. The CDR3: CASSPIPGTGRYGYTF. In DNA, the CDR3 is TGTGCCAGCAGCCCTATTCCCGGGACAGGGCGATATGGCTACACCTTC. The entire variable domain, with the rest obtained from reference TRBV7-9 and TRBJ1-2, is as follows: DTGVSQNPRHKITKRGQNVTFRCDPISEHNRLYWYRQTLGQGPEFLTYFQNEAQLEKSRLLSDRFSAERPKGSFSTLEIQRTEQGDSAMYLCASSPIPGTGRYGYTFGSGTRLTVV.

The V gene is TRBV7-2, the J gene TRBJ2-2, with TRBD1 as a possible D gene (6 bases). Trimming stripped 2 bases from V and 3 bases from J, with 7 bases between. CDR1 is SGHTA, CDR2 FQGNSA, per germline. CDR3 length: 14 amino acids. The DNA for the CDR3 is TGTGCCAGCAGCTTATCAGGGGACACCGGGGAGCTGTTTTTT. It codes for CASSLSGDTGELFF.

This clonotype was detected many times. This chain joins TRBV20-1 and TRBJ1-5; D is possibly TRBD1 (5 bases). The CDR3 loop spans 16 amino acids. The germline gives CDR1 DFQATT, CDR2 SNEGSKA (reference sequence). V was cut by 6 bases and J by 0 bases, with 18 bases left in between. The CDR3 nucleotides read TGCAGTGCCCGCCGCGGGGGGGGAGATAGCAATCAGCCCCAGCATTTT. Translating gives CSARRGGGDSNQPQHF.

CDR3 sequence (DNA): TGCAGCGTAGGGAAGGGTTATGGCTACACCTTC. It encodes CSVGKGYGYTF. This rearrangement joins TRBV29-1 to TRBJ1-2; D is undetermined. Trimming stripped 6 bases from V and 5 bases from J, with 10 bases between. This CDR3 spans 11 amino acids. CDR1 and CDR2 (germline): SQVTM, ANQGSEA.

The genes are TRBV10-3 and TRBJ2-3; 13 nucleotides align to TRBD2. The V and J ends lost 10 bases and 3 bases, in that order; junction bases with no gene match: 4. The CDR3 has 14 amino acids. Germline V gene data show CDR1 as ENHRY and CDR2 as SYGVKD. CDR3 sequence (DNA): TGTGCCACTGGACTAGCGGGAGAAACAGATACGCAGTATTTT. Protein sequence: CATGLAGETDTQYF.

The rearrangement links TRBV6-5 to TRBJ2-7; TRBD2 is a possible D gene (6 bases). The length of the CDR3 is 14 residues. V lost 5 bases and J 2 bases, leaving 13 bases between the germline ends. CDR1 and CDR2 from the germline V gene are MNHEY and SVGAGI. For the CDR3, the DNA is TGTGCCAGCAGTGAAGGCGGGAATCCCTACGAGCAGTACTTC. It translates to CASSEGGNPYEQYF.

The V and J genes are TRBV28 and TRBJ1-5; TRBD1 matches 8 bases. V shed 3 bases and J 6 bases; nucleotides not matched to a gene: 7. The CDR3 extends over 15 amino acids. CDR1 and CDR2 (germline): MDHEN, SYDVKM. The CDR3: CASSFRTGLGQPQHF. The CDR3 DNA sequence: TGTGCCAGCAGTTTTAGGACAGGGCTGGGTCAGCCCCAGCATTTT.

The rearrangement joins TRBV7-2 to TRBJ1-3; possible D gene TRBD1, 5 bases. The V and J ends lost 1 base and 6 bases respectively, with 13 bases between them. This CDR3 is built from 15 residues. Germline loops: CDR1 SGHTA, CDR2 FQGNSA. DNA of the CDR3: TGTGCCAGCAGCTTAGGCGGGGCAGCGTCAAACACCATATATTTT. Residues: CASSLGGAASNTIYF. Combining the CDR3 with reference TRBV7-2 and TRBJ1-3 gives the whole variable domain GAGVSQSPSNKVTEKGKDVELRCDPISGHTALYWYRQSLGQGLEFLIYFQGNSAPDKSGLPSDRFSAERTGGSVSTLTIQRTQQEDSAVYLCASSLGGAASNTIYFGEGSWLTVV.

This clonotype was counted ten times or more. This CDR3 reads CASSKTGEDYGYTF. DNA for the CDR3: TGTGCCAGCAGCAAAACAGGGGAAGACTATGGCTACACCTTC. The rearrangement links TRBV7-2 to TRBJ1-2; 7 bases match TRBD1. J gave up 3 bases and V 5 bases, and 6 bases lay outside the gene matches. The CDR3 length is 14 residues. From germline, CDR1 is SGHTA and CDR2 FQGNSA. Variable domain in full (rest from reference TRBV7-2 and TRBJ1-2): GAGVSQSPSNKVTEKGKDVELRCDPISGHTALYWYRQSLGQGLEFLIYFQGNSAPDKSGLPSDRFSAERTGGSVSTLTIQRTQQEDSAVYLCASSKTGEDYGYTFGSGTRLTVV.

This clonotype was seen only a few times. Sequence at one end of the junction differs from germline and may be a read error. V and J are TRBV6-4 and TRBJ2-7, with D possibly being TRBD1 or TRBD2 (5 bases each). The germline V gene has CDR1 MRHNA and CDR2 SNTAGT. The CDR3 is 10 residues long. CDR3: CASSDSTGRF. The CDR3 DNA is TGTGCCAGCAGTGACTCGACGGGGCGCTTC.

This clonotype was counted many times. The chain employs TRBV6-2 or TRBV6-3 and TRBJ1-2, with D maybe TRBD1 (5 bases). V lost 2 bases and J 2 bases, leaving 9 bases between the germline ends. The CDR3 is 14 residues long. Per germline, CDR1 MNHEY and CDR2 SVGEGT. The CDR3 coding sequence is TGTGCCAGCAGTTACAGGGGCCAAAACTATGGCTACACCTTC. Residues: CASSYRGQNYGYTF.

This clonotype was seen repeatedly, ten times or more. V gene TRBV2 combines with J gene TRBJ1-5, with 9 positions matching TRBD1. Germline assignment: CDR1 SNHLY and CDR2 FYNNEI. The CDR3 is 13 amino acids. Trimming took 4 bases from V and 7 from J; bases not matched to a gene: 2. CDR3 in DNA: TGTGCCAGCAGTGTTGACAGGGGGCAGCCCCAGCATTTT. Translating it yields CASSVDRGQPQHF.

For this clonotype: A much larger clonotype is one base distant, so this may be a read error. The chain joins TRBV25-1 to TRBJ1-4; 10 nucleotides align to TRBD1. This CDR3 spans 14 amino acids. The trim removed 7 bases at V and 7 bases at J, leaving 6 bases unmatched. Per the germline V gene, CDR1 is MGHDK and CDR2 is SYGVNS. CDR3 sequence: CASNAGTGAEKLFF. The CDR3 DNA sequence: TGTGCCAGCAACGCAGGGACAGGGGCTGAAAAACTGTTTTTT. Drawing the rest from reference TRBV25-1 and TRBJ1-4, the complete variable domain is EADIYQTPRYLVIGTGKKITLECSQTMGHDKMYWYQQDPGMELHLIHYSYGVNSTEKGDLSSESTVSRIRTEHFPLTLESARPSHTSQYLCASNAGTGAEKLFFGSGTQLSVL.

This clonotype showed up just a few times. V gene TRBV18 combines with J gene TRBJ1-5; the D gene is possibly TRBD1 (5 bases). V gave up 5 bases and J gave up 4 bases, with 15 bases separating them. This CDR3 contains 15 residues. Germline V gives CDR1 KGHSH, CDR2 LQKENI. CDR3 sequence reads: CASSSRQGRNQPQHF. In DNA, the CDR3 is TGTGCCAGCTCATCCCGCCAGGGCCGGAATCAGCCCCAGCATTTT.

This clonotype was observed a few times. J is TRBJ1-4 and V is TRBV19, with D uncertain. This CDR3 comprises 15 residues. Germline V gives CDR1 LNHDA, CDR2 SQIVND (reference sequence). Trimming stripped 6 bases from V and 6 bases from J, with 17 bases between. CDR3 sequence (DNA): TGTGCCAGTAGCCGAGGCGTAAGGGAAGATGAAAAACTGTTTTTT. Translation: CASSRGVREDEKLFF.

The chain joins TRBV9 to TRBJ1-6, with D unresolved. The CDR3 loop spans 18 amino acids. Trimming pared 5 bases from V and 0 bases from J, leaving 18 bases between. Germline CDR1 SGDLS, CDR2 YYNGEE. The CDR3: CASSLSTEQSSYNSPLHF. For the CDR3, the DNA is TGTGCCAGCAGTTTATCGACTGAACAGAGCTCCTATAATTCACCCCTCCACTTT.

J is TRBJ2-6 and V is TRBV19; 14 bases align to TRBD2. Germline V gene sequence: CDR1 LNHDA, CDR2 SQIVND (reference sequence). J was trimmed by 11 bases and V by 4 bases; bases with no gene match: 4. This CDR3 has 15 amino acids. In nucleotides, the CDR3 is TGTGCCAGTAGTACCGGGACTAGCGGGAGCTACGTCCTGACTTTC. Amino acid sequence: CASSTGTSGSYVLTF.

This clonotype was counted a single time. This chain links TRBV7-9 with TRBJ1-6; 10 nucleotides align to TRBD1. Germline-derived CDR1 and CDR2 are SEHNR and FQNEAQ (reference sequence). This CDR3 comprises 15 residues. V dropped 5 bases and J dropped 6; count of bases not matched to a gene: 4. CDR3 protein: CASSRGQGGNSPLHF. Here the CDR3 DNA reads TGTGCCAGCAGCAGAGGACAGGGGGGTAATTCACCCCTCCACTTT.